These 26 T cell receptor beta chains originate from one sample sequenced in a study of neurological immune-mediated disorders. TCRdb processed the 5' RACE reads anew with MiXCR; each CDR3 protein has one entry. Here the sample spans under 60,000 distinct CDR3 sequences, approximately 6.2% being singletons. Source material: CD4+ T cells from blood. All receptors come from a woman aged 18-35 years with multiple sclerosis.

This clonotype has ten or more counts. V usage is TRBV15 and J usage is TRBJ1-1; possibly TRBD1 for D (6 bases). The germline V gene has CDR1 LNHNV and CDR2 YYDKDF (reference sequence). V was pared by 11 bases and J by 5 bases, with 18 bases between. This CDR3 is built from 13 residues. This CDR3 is CAAGYGGQTEAFF. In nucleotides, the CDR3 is TGTGCCGCCGGGTACGGGGGGCAGACTGAAGCTTTCTTT.

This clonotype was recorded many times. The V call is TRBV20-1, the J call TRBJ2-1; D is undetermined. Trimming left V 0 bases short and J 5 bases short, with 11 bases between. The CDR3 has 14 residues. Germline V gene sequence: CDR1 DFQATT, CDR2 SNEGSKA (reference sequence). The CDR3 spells CSARDGPNDNEQFF. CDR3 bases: TGCAGTGCTAGAGATGGGCCTAACGACAATGAGCAGTTCTTC.

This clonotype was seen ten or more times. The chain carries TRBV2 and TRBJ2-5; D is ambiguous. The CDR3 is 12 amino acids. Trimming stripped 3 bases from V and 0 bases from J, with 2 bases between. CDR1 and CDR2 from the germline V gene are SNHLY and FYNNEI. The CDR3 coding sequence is TGTGCCAGCAGTGACAACCAAGAGACCCAGTACTTC. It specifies CASSDNQETQYF. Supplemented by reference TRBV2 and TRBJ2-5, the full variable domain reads EPEVTQTPSHQVTQMGQEVILRCVPISNHLYFYWYRQILGQKVEFLVSFYNNEISEKSEIFDDQFSVERPDGSNFTLKIRSTKLEDSAMYFCASSDNQETQYFGPGTRLLVL.

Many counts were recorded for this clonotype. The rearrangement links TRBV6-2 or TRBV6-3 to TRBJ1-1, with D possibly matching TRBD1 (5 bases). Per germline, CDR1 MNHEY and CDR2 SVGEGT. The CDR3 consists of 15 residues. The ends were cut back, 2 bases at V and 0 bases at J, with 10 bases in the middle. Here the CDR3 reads CASSYQGVMNTEAFF. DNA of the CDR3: TGTGCCAGCAGTTACCAAGGGGTAATGAACACTGAAGCTTTCTTT.

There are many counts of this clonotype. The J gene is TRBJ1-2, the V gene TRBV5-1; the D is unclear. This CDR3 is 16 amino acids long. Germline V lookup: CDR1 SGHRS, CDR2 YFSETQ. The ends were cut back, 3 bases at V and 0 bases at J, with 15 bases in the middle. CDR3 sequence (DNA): TGCGCCAGCAGCTCCCCCGAGCAGGTGGCTAACTATGGCTACACCTTC. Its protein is CASSSPEQVANYGYTF.

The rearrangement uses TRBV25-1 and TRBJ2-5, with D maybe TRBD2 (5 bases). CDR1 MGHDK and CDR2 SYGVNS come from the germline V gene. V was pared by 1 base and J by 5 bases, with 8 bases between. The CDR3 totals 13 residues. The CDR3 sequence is CASSELGEETQYF. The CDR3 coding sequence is TGTGCCAGCAGTGAATTGGGAGAGGAGACCCAGTACTTC.

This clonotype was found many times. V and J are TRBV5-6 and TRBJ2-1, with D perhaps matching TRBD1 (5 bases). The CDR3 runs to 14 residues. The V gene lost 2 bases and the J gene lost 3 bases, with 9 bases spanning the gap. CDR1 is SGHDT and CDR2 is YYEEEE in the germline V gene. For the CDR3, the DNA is TGTGCCAGCAGCTTTTCAGGGTACTACAATGAGCAGTTCTTC. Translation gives CASSFSGYYNEQFF.

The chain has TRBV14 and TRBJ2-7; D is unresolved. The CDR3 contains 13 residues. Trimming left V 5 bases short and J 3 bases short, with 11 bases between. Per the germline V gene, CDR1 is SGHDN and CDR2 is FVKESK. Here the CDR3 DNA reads TGTGCCAGCAGCTTTGGACGAGTCTACGAGCAGTACTTC. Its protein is CASSFGRVYEQYF.

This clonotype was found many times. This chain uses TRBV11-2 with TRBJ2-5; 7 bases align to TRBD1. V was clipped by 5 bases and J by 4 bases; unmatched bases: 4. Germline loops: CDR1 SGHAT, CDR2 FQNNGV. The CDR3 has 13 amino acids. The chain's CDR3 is CASSGNRGETQYF. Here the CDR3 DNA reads TGTGCCAGCAGCGGTAACAGGGGAGAGACCCAGTACTTC.

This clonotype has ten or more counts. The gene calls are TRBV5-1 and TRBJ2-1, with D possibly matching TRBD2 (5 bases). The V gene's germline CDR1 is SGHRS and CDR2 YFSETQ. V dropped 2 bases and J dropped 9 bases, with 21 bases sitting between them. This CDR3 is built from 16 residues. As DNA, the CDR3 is TGCGCCAGCAGCTTCCCAGAGGGAAGGAGCGGTGCTGAGCAGTTCTTC. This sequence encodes CASSFPEGRSGAEQFF.

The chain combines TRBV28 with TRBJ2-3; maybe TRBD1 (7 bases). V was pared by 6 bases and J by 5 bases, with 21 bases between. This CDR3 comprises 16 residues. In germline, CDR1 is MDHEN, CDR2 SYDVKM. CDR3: CASSRQGVQGGDTQYF. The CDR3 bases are TGTGCCAGCAGCCGCCAGGGGGTTCAGGGGGGAGATACGCAGTATTTT. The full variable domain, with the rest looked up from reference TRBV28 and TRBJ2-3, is DVKVTQSSRYLVKRTGEKVFLECVQDMDHENMFWYRQDPGLGLRLIYFSYDVKMKEKGDIPEGYSVSREKKERFSLILESASTNQTSMYLCASSRQGVQGGDTQYFGPGTRLTVL.

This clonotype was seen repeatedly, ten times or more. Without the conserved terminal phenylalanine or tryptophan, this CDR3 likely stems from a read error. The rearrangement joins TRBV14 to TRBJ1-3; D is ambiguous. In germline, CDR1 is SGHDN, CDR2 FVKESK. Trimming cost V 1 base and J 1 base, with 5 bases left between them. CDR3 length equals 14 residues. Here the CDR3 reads CASSQVRSGNTIYI. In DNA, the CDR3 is TGTGCCAGCAGCCAAGTACGTTCTGGAAACACCATATATATT.

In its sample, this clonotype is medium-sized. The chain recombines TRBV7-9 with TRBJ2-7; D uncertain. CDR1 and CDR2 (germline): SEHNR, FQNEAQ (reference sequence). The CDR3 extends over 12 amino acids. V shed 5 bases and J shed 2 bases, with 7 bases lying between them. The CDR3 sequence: CASSPGPYEQYF. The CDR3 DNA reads TGTGCCAGCAGCCCGGGCCCCTACGAGCAGTACTTC.

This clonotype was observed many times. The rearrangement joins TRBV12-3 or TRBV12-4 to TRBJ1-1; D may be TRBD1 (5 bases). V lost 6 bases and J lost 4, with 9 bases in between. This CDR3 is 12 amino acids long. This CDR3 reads CASSLRGTEAFF. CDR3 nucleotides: TGTGCCAGCAGCCTAAGGGGCACTGAAGCTTTCTTT.

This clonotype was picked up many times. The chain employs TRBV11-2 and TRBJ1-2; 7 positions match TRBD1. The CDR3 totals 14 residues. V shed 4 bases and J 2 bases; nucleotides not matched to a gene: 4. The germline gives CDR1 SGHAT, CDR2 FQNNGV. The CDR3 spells CASSSGTVNYGYTF. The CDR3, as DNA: TGTGCCAGCAGCTCCGGGACAGTGAACTATGGCTACACCTTC.

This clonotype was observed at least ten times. The DNA for the CDR3 is TGTGCCAGCAGCCAAGCAGGGTCGGGTGAAAAACTGTTTTTT. It yields the protein CASSQAGSGEKLFF. The chain links TRBV7-9 to TRBJ1-4; D might be TRBD1 (5 bases). The CDR3 spans 14 residues. The V gene lost 5 bases and the J gene lost 7 bases, with 14 bases spanning the gap. Germline assignment: CDR1 SEHNR and CDR2 FQNEAQ (reference sequence).

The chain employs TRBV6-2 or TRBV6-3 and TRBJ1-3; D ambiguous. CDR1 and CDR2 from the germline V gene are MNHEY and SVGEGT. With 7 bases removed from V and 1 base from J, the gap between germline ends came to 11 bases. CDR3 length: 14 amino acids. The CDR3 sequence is CASTSGSSGNTIYF. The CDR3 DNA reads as TGTGCCAGCACGTCGGGGTCGTCTGGAAACACCATATATTTT.

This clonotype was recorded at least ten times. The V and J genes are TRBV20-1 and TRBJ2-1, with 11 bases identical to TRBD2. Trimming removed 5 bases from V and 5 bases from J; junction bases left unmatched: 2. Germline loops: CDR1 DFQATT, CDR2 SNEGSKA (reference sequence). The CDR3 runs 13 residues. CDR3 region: CSAPGLADNEQFF. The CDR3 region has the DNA TGCAGTGCTCCGGGACTAGCGGACAATGAGCAGTTCTTC.

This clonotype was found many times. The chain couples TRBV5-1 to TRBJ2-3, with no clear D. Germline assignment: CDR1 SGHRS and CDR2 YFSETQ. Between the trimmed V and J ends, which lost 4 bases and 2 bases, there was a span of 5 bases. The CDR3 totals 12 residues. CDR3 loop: CASSPNTDTQYF. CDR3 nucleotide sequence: TGCGCCAGCAGCCCCAACACAGATACGCAGTATTTT.

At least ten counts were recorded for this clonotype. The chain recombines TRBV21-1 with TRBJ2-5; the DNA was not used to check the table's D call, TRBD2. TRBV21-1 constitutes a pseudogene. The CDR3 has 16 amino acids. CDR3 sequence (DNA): TGTGCCAGCAGCAGGACTCGTGCAGGTGGCCAAGAGACCCAGTACTTC. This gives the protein CASSRTRAGGQETQYF.

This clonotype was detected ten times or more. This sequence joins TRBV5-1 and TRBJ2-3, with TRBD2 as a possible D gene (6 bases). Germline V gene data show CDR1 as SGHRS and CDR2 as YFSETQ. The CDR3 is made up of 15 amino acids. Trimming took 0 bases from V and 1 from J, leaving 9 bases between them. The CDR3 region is CASSLVGTRTDTQYF. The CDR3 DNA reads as TGCGCCAGCAGCTTGGTAGGGACTCGCACAGATACGCAGTATTTT.

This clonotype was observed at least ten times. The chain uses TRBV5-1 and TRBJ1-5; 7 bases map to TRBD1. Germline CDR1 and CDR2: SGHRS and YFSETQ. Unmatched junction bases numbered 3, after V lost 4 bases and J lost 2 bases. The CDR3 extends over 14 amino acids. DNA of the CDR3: TGCGCCAGCAGCCGACAGGGCGGCAATCAGCCCCAGCATTTT. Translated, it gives CASSRQGGNQPQHF.

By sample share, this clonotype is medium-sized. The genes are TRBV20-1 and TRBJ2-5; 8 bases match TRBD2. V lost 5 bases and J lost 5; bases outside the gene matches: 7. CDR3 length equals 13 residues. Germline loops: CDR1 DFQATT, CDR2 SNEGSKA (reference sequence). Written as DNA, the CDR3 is TGCAGTGCTCCCTCTAGCGGGTTCGAGACCCAGTACTTC. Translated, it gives CSAPSSGFETQYF.

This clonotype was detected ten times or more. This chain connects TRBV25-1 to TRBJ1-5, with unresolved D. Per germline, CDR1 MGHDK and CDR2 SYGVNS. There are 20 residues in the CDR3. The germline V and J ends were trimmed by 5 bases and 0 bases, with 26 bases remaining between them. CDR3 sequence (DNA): TGTGCCAGCAGTCCATACCCGACCCAATTCGTCCCTTATAGCAATCAGCCCCAGCATTTT. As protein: CASSPYPTQFVPYSNQPQHF.

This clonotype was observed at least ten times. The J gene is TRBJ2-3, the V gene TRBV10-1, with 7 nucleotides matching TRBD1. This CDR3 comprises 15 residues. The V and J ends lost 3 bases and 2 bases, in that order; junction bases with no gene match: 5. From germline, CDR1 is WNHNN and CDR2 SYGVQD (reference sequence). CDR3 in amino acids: CASSDKGQTTDTQYF. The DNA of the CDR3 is TGCGCCAGCAGTGACAAGGGACAGACCACAGATACGCAGTATTTT.

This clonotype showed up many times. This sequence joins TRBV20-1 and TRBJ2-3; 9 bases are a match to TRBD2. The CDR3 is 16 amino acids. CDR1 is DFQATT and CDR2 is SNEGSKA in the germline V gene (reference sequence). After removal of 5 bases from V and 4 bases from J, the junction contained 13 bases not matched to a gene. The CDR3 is CSAATFIAGESDTQYF. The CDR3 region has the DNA TGCAGTGCTGCCACTTTTATAGCGGGAGAATCAGATACGCAGTATTTT.